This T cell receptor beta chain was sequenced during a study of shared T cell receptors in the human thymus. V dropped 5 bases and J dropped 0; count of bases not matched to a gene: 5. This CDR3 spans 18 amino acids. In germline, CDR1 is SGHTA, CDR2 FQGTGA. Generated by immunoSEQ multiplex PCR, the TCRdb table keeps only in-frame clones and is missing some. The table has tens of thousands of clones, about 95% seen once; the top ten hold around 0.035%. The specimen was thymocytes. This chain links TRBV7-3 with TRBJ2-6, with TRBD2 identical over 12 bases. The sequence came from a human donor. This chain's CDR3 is CASSPRLAGDSGANVLTF. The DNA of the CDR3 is TGTGCCAGCAGCCCGAGACTAGCGGGGGACTCTGGGGCCAACGTCCTGACTTTC.